This T cell receptor beta chain was sequenced during a study of early T cells in non-severe SARS-CoV-2 infection. The overall study: Chains from this unsorted whole-blood bulk RNA could not be paired.

The CDR3 extends over 16 amino acids. Trimming at V came to 3 bases and at J to 5 bases, leaving 12 bases not matched to a gene. Attachment of unique molecular identifiers was made to individual cDNA molecules. MiXCR, run by TCRdb on the 5' RACE reads, gives a single entry per CDR3 protein. The data hold over 95,000 distinct CDR3 sequences, with approximately 15% observed a single time. This clonotype was detected a few times. The rearrangement joins TRBV12-3 or TRBV12-4 to TRBJ1-1, with 7 bases identical to TRBD1. Sequenced sample: whole blood. The clonotype comes from an adult who was a healthcare worker with PCR-confirmed SARS-CoV-2 infection or an uninfected control (not recorded which). CDR3 nucleotides: TGTGCCAGCAGTTTTTGGACTAGGGCAGGGGGAACTGAAGCTTTCTTT. Translated: CASSFWTRAGGTEAFF.